This TCR beta chain was sequenced in a study of T cell responses to AZD1222 COVID-19 vaccine. Study observations and caveats: Two AZD1222 administrations were followed by greater Spike-specific TCR breadth and depth. Donors in the cohort were predominantly white British and more often female, and clonal diversity was possibly underestimated.

Between the trimmed V and J ends, which lost 5 bases and 4 bases, there was a span of 8 bases. Germline V gene data show CDR1 as LNHDA and CDR2 as SQIVND (reference sequence). This CDR3 region has 12 residues. On this clone: As yet, its antigen is unknown.

Profiling relied on immunoSEQ multiplex PCR, and the TCRdb table lists in-frame clones only, not all of them. The sample consists of about 130,000 clones, roughly 90% of them appearing once. This specimen consisted of peripheral blood, obtained on day 0 of AZD1222 vaccination. The sequence derives from an adult in good health. This chain uses TRBV19 with TRBJ1-1, with no clear D. CDR3 protein: CASSFWGTEAFF. In DNA form, the CDR3 reads TGTGCCAGTAGTTTCTGGGGCACTGAAGCTTTCTTT.